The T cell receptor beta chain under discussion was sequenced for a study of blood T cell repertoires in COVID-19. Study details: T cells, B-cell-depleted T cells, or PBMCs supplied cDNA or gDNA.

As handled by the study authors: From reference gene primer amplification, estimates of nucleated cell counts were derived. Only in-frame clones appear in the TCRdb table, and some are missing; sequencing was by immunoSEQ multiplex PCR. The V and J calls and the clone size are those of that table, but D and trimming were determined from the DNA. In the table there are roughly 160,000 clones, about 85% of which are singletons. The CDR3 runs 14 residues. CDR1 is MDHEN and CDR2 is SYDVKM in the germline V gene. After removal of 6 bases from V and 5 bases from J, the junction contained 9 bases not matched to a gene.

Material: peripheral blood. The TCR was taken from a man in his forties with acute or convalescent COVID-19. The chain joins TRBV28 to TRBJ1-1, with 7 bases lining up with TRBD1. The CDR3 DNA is TGTGCCAGCAGGCCGATTCCAGGGGGGACTGAAGCTTTCTTT. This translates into CASRPIPGGTEAFF.